The 15 T cell receptor beta chains reported below all come from one sample, sequenced in a study of cytomegalovirus exposure and HLA in healthy donors. Method: immunoSEQ multiplex PCR; TCRdb's copy keeps in-frame clones and lacks some. The sample has tens of thousands of clones; 90% to 96% are singletons. The sequencing input was PBMCs. The receptors shown here come from a man aged 18 to 29 in good health and CMV-seronegative.

This chain uses TRBV2 with TRBJ1-2; weak D call: TRBD1 (5 bases). The CDR3 sequence is 14 residues long. The germline V gene encodes CDR1 SNHLY and CDR2 FYNNEI. V was clipped by 7 bases and J by 0 bases, with 12 bases between them. The CDR3 reads CASTLTDTNYGYTF. CDR3 nucleotide sequence: TGTGCCAGCACTTTGACAGATACTAACTATGGCTACACCTTC.

This clone appeared once. CDR3 loop: CAISEGGIADTQYF. The CDR3, as DNA: TGCGCTATAAGTGAGGGGGGGATCGCAGATACGCAGTATTTT. The chain joins TRBV10-2 to TRBJ2-3; a possible D gene is TRBD2 (7 bases). CDR1 WSHSY and CDR2 SAAADI come from the germline V gene. The CDR3 has 14 residues.

The V call is TRBV5-1, the J call TRBJ1-1, with no clear D. Germline CDR1 and CDR2: SGHRS and YFSETQ. V dropped 6 bases and J dropped 0 bases, with 15 bases sitting between them. The CDR3 has 15 residues. CDR3 residues: CASNLGEPMNTEAFF. In nucleotides, the CDR3 is TGCGCCAGCAACCTAGGAGAGCCGATGAACACTGAAGCTTTCTTT.

The genes are TRBV7-9 and TRBJ2-7; 15 bases are a match to TRBD2. V trimming: 5 bases; J trimming: 3 bases; junction bases outside the gene matches: 11. The CDR3 consists of 18 residues. CDR1 and CDR2 (germline): SEHNR, FQNEAQ (reference sequence). CDR3 residues: CASSLGLAGGPPHYEQYF. The CDR3 DNA reads TGTGCCAGCAGCCTAGGACTAGCGGGAGGGCCCCCTCACTACGAGCAGTACTTC.

The genes are TRBV2 and TRBJ2-7; D might be TRBD1 (5 bases). The CDR3 spans 14 residues. Germline lookup yields CDR1 SNHLY and CDR2 FYNNEI. The V and J ends lost 1 base and 7 bases respectively, with 14 bases between them. CDR3 in DNA: TGTGCCAGCAGTGAAGTTGTCAGGGCTGTAGAGCAGTACTTC. Residues: CASSEVVRAVEQYF.

V usage is TRBV11-2 and J usage is TRBJ1-4, with a possible D match to TRBD1 (5 bases). V gave up 4 bases and J gave up 5 bases, with 26 bases separating them. This CDR3 has 19 amino acids. CDR1 and CDR2 from the germline V gene are SGHAT and FQNNGV. CDR3 DNA: TGTGCCAGCAGCTCCCGGGGGGGGAGGGCCGGCCATGAAAATGAAAAACTGTTTTTT. Protein product: CASSSRGGRAGHENEKLFF.

The J gene is TRBJ2-7, the V gene TRBV6-6; 10 bases align to TRBD1. This CDR3 is 16 amino acids long. The germline V gene has CDR1 MNHNY and CDR2 SVGAGI (reference sequence). V lost 7 bases, J lost 6 bases, and 15 bases stayed unmatched. CDR3 DNA: TGTGCCAGCACCAACTTCCCGGGACAGGGGCCAATCGAGCAGTACTTC. This codes for CASTNFPGQGPIEQYF.

The rearrangement links TRBV7-2 to TRBJ2-1, with 11 bases aligning to TRBD2. The CDR3 is 15 residues long. Germline assignment: CDR1 SGHTA and CDR2 FQGNSA. The junction had 7 bases not matched to a gene; V was cut back by 5 bases and J by 7 bases. The CDR3 region is CASSPRTSGLNEQFF. The CDR3 DNA follows: TGTGCCAGCAGCCCACGGACTAGCGGGCTAAATGAGCAGTTCTTC.

Only one count was recorded for this clone. The rearrangement links TRBV4-2 to TRBJ1-5, with D maybe TRBD1 (5 bases). V shed 0 bases and J shed 2 bases, with 11 bases lying between them. CDR3 length equals 16 residues. Germline values: CDR1 LGHNA, CDR2 YNFKEQ. The CDR3 region has the DNA TGTGCCAGCAGCCAAGAGTCAGGACATCGCAATCAGCCCCAGCATTTT. Protein product: CASSQESGHRNQPQHF.

The chain couples TRBV5-1 to TRBJ2-5, with 8 bases fitting TRBD1. V shed 5 bases and J 5 bases; nucleotides not matched to a gene: 14. The germline V gene encodes CDR1 SGHRS and CDR2 YFSETQ. The CDR3 runs to 16 residues. CDR3 sequence (DNA): TGCGCCAGCAGACGTATGCAGGGGGCGAGAGCGGAGACCCAGTACTTC. This translates into CASRRMQGARAETQYF.

This chain uses TRBV5-6 with TRBJ2-3; a possible D gene is TRBD1 (6 bases). Germline V gives CDR1 SGHDT, CDR2 YYEEEE. This CDR3 comprises 13 residues. Trimming took 1 base from V and 4 from J, leaving 7 bases between them. The CDR3 DNA sequence: TGTGCCAGCAGCTTGACAGGGCCAGATACGCAGTATTTT. Protein product: CASSLTGPDTQYF.

This chain connects TRBV28 to TRBJ2-2, with 8 positions matching TRBD2. Germline-derived CDR1 and CDR2 are MDHEN and SYDVKM. The CDR3 covers 17 residues. The V and J ends lost 6 bases and 0 bases, in that order; junction bases with no gene match: 9. The CDR3 is CASSPGLAGPNTGELFF. CDR3 bases: TGTGCCAGCAGCCCCGGATTAGCGGGGCCGAACACCGGGGAGCTGTTTTTT.

The chain recombines TRBV2 with TRBJ2-3; the D gene is possibly TRBD2 (5 bases). V lost 6 bases, J lost 0 bases, and 10 bases lay in between. This CDR3 spans 14 amino acids. CDR1 is SNHLY and CDR2 is FYNNEI in the germline V gene. The CDR3, as DNA: TGTGCCAGCAGCCAATGGACTAGCACAGATACGCAGTATTTT. It translates to CASSQWTSTDTQYF.

This chain links TRBV5-1 with TRBJ2-1, with a weak D call TRBD2 (6 bases). This CDR3 is built from 19 residues. The V end lost 0 bases, the J end lost 9 bases, and 28 bases lay between the germline ends. Germline V gene data show CDR1 as SGHRS and CDR2 as YFSETQ. CDR3 protein: CASSLGARELGYWDGEQFF. The CDR3 coding sequence is TGCGCCAGCAGCTTGGGGGCCCGGGAGCTAGGTTATTGGGATGGTGAGCAGTTCTTC.

Of note for this clone: Other DNA variants within this sample encode the same CDR3. The V and J genes are TRBV28 and TRBJ2-7, with 8 bases lining up with TRBD1. J was trimmed by 3 bases and V by 4 bases; bases with no gene match: 2. Germline V gene lookup returns CDR1 MDHEN and CDR2 SYDVKM. This CDR3 has 13 residues. In DNA, the CDR3 is TGTGCCAGCAGTTCCGGACAGGGCTACGAGCAGTACTTC. Residues: CASSSGQGYEQYF.